This T cell receptor beta chain was retrieved from a study of T cell changes during pregnancy in multiple sclerosis. This CDR3 is 14 amino acids long. Trimming took 4 bases from V and 1 from J; bases not matched to a gene: 1. Germline V lookup: CDR1 LNHNV, CDR2 YYDKDF (reference sequence). Clones were read by immunoSEQ multiplex PCR, and TCRdb kept only the in-frame ones, dropping some. The repertoire holds under 45,000 clones, with roughly 90% as singletons. The origin of this receptor is a female donor in good health, enrolled as a control in a pregnancy study. This chain uses TRBV15 with TRBJ1-1; 9 bases align to TRBD1. The sample was peripheral blood, taken in the second trimester of pregnancy. CDR3: CATSTGQGNTEAFF. The CDR3 DNA is TGTGCCACCAGCACGGGACAGGGGAACACTGAAGCTTTCTTT.